This T cell receptor (beta chain) was retrieved from a study of PD-1 blockade in classical Hodgkin lymphoma. Study-level background: Patients in the cohort were put on intravenous nivolumab, 3 mg/kg every 2 weeks.

The table came from immunoSEQ multiplex PCR; TCRdb's copy has only in-frame clones and leaves some out. The sample holds approximately 90,000 clones, roughly 91% seen once. The count of this clone is one. Its antigen is currently unknown. This CDR3 has 12 amino acids. Germline V gives CDR1 GTSNPN, CDR2 SVGIG (reference sequence). Trimming pared 3 bases from V and 1 base from J, leaving 7 bases between. General observations from the study: Baseline TCR diversity was reportedly lower in newly diagnosed patients than healthy donors. TCR diversity in CD4+, not CD8+, cells rose significantly by C4D1.

Every one of the patients relapsed after autologous stem cell transplantation (brentuximab vedotin exposure was variable). Sequencing was performed on peripheral blood mononuclear cells (PBMCs), taken before the second cycle of nivolumab. This rearrangement joins TRBV30 to TRBJ2-7; D is uncertain. The receptor was derived from a human donor with classical Hodgkin lymphoma. CDR3 coding DNA: TGTGCCTGGAGGGGCCCTTCCTACGAGCAGTACTTC. Its translation is CAWRGPSYEQYF.